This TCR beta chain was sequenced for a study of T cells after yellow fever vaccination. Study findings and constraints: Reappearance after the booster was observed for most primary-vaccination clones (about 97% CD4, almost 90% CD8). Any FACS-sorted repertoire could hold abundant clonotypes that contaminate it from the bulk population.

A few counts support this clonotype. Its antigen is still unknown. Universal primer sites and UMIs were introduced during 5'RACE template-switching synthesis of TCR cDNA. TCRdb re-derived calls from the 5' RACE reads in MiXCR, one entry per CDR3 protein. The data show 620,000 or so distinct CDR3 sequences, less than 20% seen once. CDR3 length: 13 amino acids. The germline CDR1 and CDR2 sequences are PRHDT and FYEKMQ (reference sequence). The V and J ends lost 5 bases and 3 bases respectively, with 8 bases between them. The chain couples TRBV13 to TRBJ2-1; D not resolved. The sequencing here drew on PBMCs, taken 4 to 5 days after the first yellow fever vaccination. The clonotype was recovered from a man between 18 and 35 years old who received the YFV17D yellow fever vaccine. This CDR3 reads CASSPDVYNEQFF. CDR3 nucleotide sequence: TGTGCCAGCAGCCCCGACGTCTACAATGAGCAGTTCTTC.